This T cell receptor (beta chain) was captured by sequencing in a study of T cells in Graves' hyperthyroidism and ophthalmopathy. Study-level points and caveats: With a median lead of around 6.7 months before onset, the model predicted ophthalmopathy.

Amplified regions were TCR beta CDR3 sequences from RNA transcripts. TCR CDR3 regions were first amplified by RT-PCR with HTBI primers. Via MiXCR, TCRdb re-called the multiplex PCR reads, giving one row per CDR3 protein. The sample consists of roughly 180,000 distinct CDR3 sequences, 17% of them appearing once. With respect to this clonotype: Its antigen remains unknown.

Trimming cost V 6 bases and J 3 bases, with 15 bases left between them. The CDR3 is 14 residues long. Germline V gene data show CDR1 as MDHEN and CDR2 as SYDVKM. Material: blood. The chain couples TRBV28 to TRBJ2-7; weak D call: TRBD1 (7 bases). This clonotype originated in a woman aged 50 to 65 with Graves' hyperthyroidism. The CDR3 loop is CASSPPGGIYEQYF. DNA for the CDR3: TGTGCCAGCAGCCCTCCAGGGGGGATCTACGAGCAGTACTTC.